A selection of T cell receptor beta chains follows, all from one sample in a study of cytomegalovirus exposure and HLA in healthy donors. Only in-frame clones appear in the TCRdb table, and some are missing; sequencing was by immunoSEQ multiplex PCR. The data show more than 100,000 clones, around 66% seen once. Sequenced input: PBMCs. These receptors came from a woman aged 50 to 60 in good health and CMV-seronegative. CDR3s leave out the opening cysteine and the closing phenylalanine or tryptophan. Fields, in order: clone size, V gene, J gene, CDR3 protein. Size is stated for part of the rows, as once, few or many counts, or as a class when the clone is expanded.

>once|TRBV6-5|TRBJ1-5
ASSYERGQPQH
>NA|TRBV19|TRBJ1-4
ASSIMAGNNEKLF
>few|TRBV11-2|TRBJ2-5
ASSLERAGGQETQY
>NA|TRBV5-8|TRBJ2-5
ASSLARGGQETQY
>NA|TRBV6-1|TRBJ2-1
ASRGSGNYNEQF
>NA|TRBV5-1|TRBJ2-3
ASSRGGGDGTDTQY
>NA|TRBV4-2|TRBJ1-6
ASSQESLVTGGTYNSPLH
>few|TRBV5-1|TRBJ2-7
ASSLGSIPSGEQY
>NA|TRBV10-3|TRBJ1-1
AITSGQKNTEAF
>NA|TRBV19|TRBJ2-7
ASSMGGYEQY
>NA|TRBV7-8|TRBJ2-3
ASSLIADRNTQY
>NA|TRBV13|TRBJ2-3
ASSFPGSTDTQY
>few|TRBV6-5|TRBJ2-5
ASSYSRAGWETQY
>NA|TRBV11-3|TRBJ2-1
ASSQGLGSYNEQF
>few|TRBV10-2|TRBJ2-1
ASSLAGAHEQF
>NA|TRBV7-9|TRBJ2-7
ASSLSGGAAYEQY